The entry below gives a single TCR beta chain sequence along with its context. Between the trimmed V and J ends, which lost 7 bases and 6 bases, there was a span of 18 bases. The CDR3 is 14 amino acids. The germline V gene encodes CDR1 SGHTA and CDR2 FQGNSA. The data originate from a study of blood T cell repertoires in COVID-19. Study at large: Acute-phase and convalescent COVID-19 samples originated in the United States, Italy and Spain. The cDNA or gDNA used as material had been derived from T cells, B-cell-depleted T cells, or PBMCs.

Participant age was roughly 18 to 90 years, and participants resided in 24 US areas. Cohorts were determined from participant-reported clinical history. Libraries were prepared by immunoSEQ multiplex PCR; TCRdb keeps only in-frame clonotypes and omits some of them. The sample carries 200,000 to 250,000 clones, 86% recorded once. This receptor was taken from a woman in her 50s in a cohort exposed to, infected with or recovered from COVID-19 (not recorded which). The chain is built from TRBV7-2 and TRBJ1-1; D might be TRBD1 (6 bases). Sequencing was carried out using PBMCs or T cells enriched from blood (not recorded which). The CDR3 here is CASTQGRTVPEAFF. Here the CDR3 DNA reads TGTGCCAGCACCCAAGGCCGGACAGTCCCTGAAGCTTTCTTT.